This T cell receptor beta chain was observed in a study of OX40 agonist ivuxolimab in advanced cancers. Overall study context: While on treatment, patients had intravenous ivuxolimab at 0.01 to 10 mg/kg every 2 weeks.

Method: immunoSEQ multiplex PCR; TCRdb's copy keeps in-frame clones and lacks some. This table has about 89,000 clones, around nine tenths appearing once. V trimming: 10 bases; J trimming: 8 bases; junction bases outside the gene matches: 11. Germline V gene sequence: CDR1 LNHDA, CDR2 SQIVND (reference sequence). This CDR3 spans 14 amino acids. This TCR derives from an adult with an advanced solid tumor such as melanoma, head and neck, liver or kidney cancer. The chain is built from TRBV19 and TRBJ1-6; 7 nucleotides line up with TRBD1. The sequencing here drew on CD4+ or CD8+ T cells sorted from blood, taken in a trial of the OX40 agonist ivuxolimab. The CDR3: CAIPRGTTDSPLHF. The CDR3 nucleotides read TGTGCCATCCCCAGGGGGACGACGGATTCACCCCTCCACTTT.